This TCR beta chain was identified during a study of T cell responses to AZD1222 COVID-19 vaccine (dated by TCRdb to about 2021). With respect to the entire study: A total of approximately 250 trial participants underwent TCR sequencing, of whom nearly 210 had received two doses of AZD1222 and some 25 had received two doses of the MenACWY control vaccine. Trial participants were enrolled by age into subgroups of 18-55, 56-69 and 70-plus years, and around 140, 26 and 57 TCR-sequenced participants, respectively, were included in these subgroups. What the research found in general, with its limitations: After two AZD1222 doses, both the breadth and the depth of spike-specific TCRs were significantly higher than at day 0 and than in MenACWY recipients. Because no samples from the day 14 peak response were available, repertoires could be characterized only after the peak T cell response. Conclusions about previously exposed vaccinees are limited, since just five or six AZD1222 recipients were seropositive for SARS-CoV-2 at baseline. Nearly half of unique spike-specific TCRs reportedly recognized epitopes outside regions mutated in the B.1.351 and B.1.1.7 variants. In the small 56-69-year group, the increase in depth fell short of significance, most likely because of low power. Participants were mostly white British and included more females than males, and it was suggested by the authors that clonal diversity may have been underestimated. The whole spike protein was spanned by vaccine-associated CD4 TCRs, and dominant responses were seen in regions 160-218 and 743-854.

Its CDR3 holds 15 amino acids, cysteine through phenylalanine. CDR3 DNA only is kept here, 45 bases in frame from base 1. Taken from the germline V gene, the CDR1 and CDR2 loops are SGHDT and YYEEEE. The germline ends are 16 bases apart after V is trimmed by 3 bases and J by 4 bases. The CDR3 regions of human TCRbeta chains were subjected to immunosequencing. The paper's data handling went like this. Repertoire TCRs were checked for matches against a reference library of SARS-CoV-2-specific TCRs that had been generated using the MIRA antigen-specificity platform. Breadth meant the fraction of unique TCRs that were SARS-CoV-2-associated, whereas depth meant the fraction of total T cells that were SARS-CoV-2-associated. Each spike-specific TCR was assigned to its reactive spike region and to a CD4 or CD8 class using the MIRA data. Log10-transformed breadth and depth values were compared by one-way ANOVA with Sidak's multiple comparisons tests. TCRdb retrieved this table from immuneACCESS and kept in-frame rearrangements only. Not all clones are present; in checked studies, unresolved V genes account for under half, and no reason is known for the remainder. That table furnishes V, J and clone size, whereas the DNA furnished D and trimming. The sample table holds over 130,000 clones. In total, the top ten clones hold approximately 2% of the sample.

As for this clone: This receptor's antigen is unknown.

The time point label for this specimen denotes: baseline before first vaccination. Samples from vaccinated people were obtained from the UK trials COV001 and COV002, which included a single-blind randomized controlled phase 2/3 trial of AZD1222 (ChAdOx1 nCoV-19) in healthy adults. For TCRbeta chain sequencing, PBMC samples from trial participants were taken at day 0 and at day 28 after the second dose. Material for sequencing was peripheral blood. This clonotype was obtained from an adult in good health. This chain is built from TRBV5-6 and TRBJ1-2; the D segment could be TRBD1, given 6 matching bases. The CDR3 protein is CASSSGATGSYGYTF. The DNA sequence follows: TGTGCCAGCAGCTCGGGGGCCACAGGATCCTATGGCTACACCTTC.